These T cell receptor beta chains were read from a single sample in a study of T cell changes during pregnancy in multiple sclerosis. Clones were sequenced by immunoSEQ multiplex PCR, and TCRdb holds only the in-frame ones, with some missing. The table lists tens of thousands of clones, approximately 90% of them singletons. Here the sequenced sample was peripheral blood, taken in the first trimester of pregnancy. The source of these receptors is a female donor in good health, enrolled as a control in a pregnancy study. Each CDR3 is given with its conserved first and last residue. The D gene is left open where the match is weak. Size is omitted from some rows. Given values are once, few, many or a class for expanded clones.

TRBV10-2	.	TRBJ1-6	once	CASSEPNSPLHF	TGCGCCAGCAGTGAGCCGAATTCACCCCTCCACTTT
TRBV6-4	TRBD2	TRBJ2-1	.	CASSDSNSGGNEQFF	TGTGCCAGCAGTGACTCGAATAGCGGGGGTAATGAGCAGTTCTTC
TRBV7-3	.	TRBJ1-5	.	CASSLSMEQPQHF	TGTGCCAGCAGCTTAAGTATGGAGCAGCCCCAGCATTTT
TRBV2	.	TRBJ1-2	once	CASSELGEVHGYTF	TGTGCCAGCAGTGAACTGGGTGAGGTGCATGGCTACACCTTC
TRBV4-3	.	TRBJ2-7	.	CASSQADRQSYEQYF	TGCGCCAGCAGCCAAGCCGACAGGCAATCCTACGAGCAGTACTTC
TRBV6-5	.	TRBJ2-3	.	CASSFQGSTDTQYF	TGTGCCAGCAGTTTCCAGGGTAGCACAGATACGCAGTATTTT
TRBV7-2	.	TRBJ1-5	once	CASSLGLMNQPQHF	TGTGCCAGCAGCCTAGGACTCATGAATCAGCCCCAGCATTTT
TRBV5-6	TRBD1	TRBJ2-7	.	CASSLGTGTIYEQYF	TGTGCCAGCAGCCTCGGGACAGGGACTATCTACGAGCAGTACTTC
TRBV30	TRBD1	TRBJ1-4	.	CACDRGGEKLFF	TGTGCCTGTGACAGGGGTGGTGAAAAACTGTTTTTT
TRBV5-5	.	TRBJ1-5	once	CASSRQAGNQPQHF	TGTGCCAGCAGCCGACAAGCTGGCAATCAGCCCCAGCATTTT
TRBV4-2	TRBD1	TRBJ1-3	few	CASSQDRTGRFSGNTIYF	TGTGCCAGCAGCCAAGATCGGACAGGACGATTCTCTGGAAACACCATATATTTT
TRBV4-2	TRBD1	TRBJ1-4	.	CASSQEWDRAEKLFF	TGTGCCAGCAGCCAAGAATGGGACAGGGCCGAAAAACTGTTTTTT
TRBV7-3	.	TRBJ1-2	.	CASSFARNYGYTF	TGTGCCAGCAGCTTCGCCAGAAACTATGGCTACACCTTC
TRBV7-8	.	TRBJ2-3	.	CASSPTGAPSTDTQYF	TGTGCCAGCAGCCCGACAGGAGCCCCTAGCACAGATACGCAGTATTTT
TRBV7-9	.	TRBJ2-7	.	CASSLGAMGALYEQYF	TGTGCCAGCAGCTTAGGGGCTATGGGGGCCTTATACGAGCAGTACTTC
TRBV13	TRBD2	TRBJ2-3	.	CASSRLAAGVSTDTQYF	TGTGCCAGCAGCCGCCTGGCAGCGGGGGTGTCCACAGATACGCAGTATTTT
TRBV10-3	.	TRBJ1-2	.	CAISDSPGDGYTF	TGTGCCATCAGTGATTCCCCAGGCGACGGCTACACCTTC
TRBV28	.	TRBJ1-1	.	CASEGLSGGAFF	TGTGCCAGCGAGGGCTTAAGCGGTGGAGCTTTCTTT
TRBV19	.	TRBJ2-7	few	CASSIVYTFSSYEQYF	TGTGCCAGTAGTATAGTCTATACGTTTTCCTCCTACGAGCAGTACTTC
TRBV5-1	TRBD2	TRBJ2-7	.	CASSPLGTSGSYEQYF	TGCGCCAGCAGCCCCCTGGGGACTAGCGGCTCCTACGAGCAGTACTTC
TRBV27	.	TRBJ2-3	.	CASSPGTDTQYF	TGTGCCAGCAGTCCAGGCACAGATACGCAGTATTTT
TRBV20-1	.	TRBJ1-1	.	CSARLTRAFF	TGCAGTGCTCGATTGACAAGGGCTTTCTTT
TRBV6-5	.	TRBJ1-1	.	CASSSLGPNTEAFF	TGTGCCAGCAGCTCCCTTGGGCCGAACACTGAAGCTTTCTTT
TRBV4-3	TRBD1	TRBJ2-7	.	CASRQGQGAYEQYF	TGCGCCAGCAGGCAGGGACAGGGGGCCTACGAGCAGTACTTC
TRBV7-9	.	TRBJ1-2	.	CASSASNYGYTF	TGTGCCAGCTCAGCGTCCAACTATGGCTACACCTTC
TRBV28	TRBD1	TRBJ2-7	.	CASRRQGGNSYEQYF	TGTGCCAGCAGACGACAGGGGGGGAACTCCTACGAGCAGTACTTC
TRBV7-8	.	TRBJ1-2	.	CASSPHPREPYGYTF	TGTGCCAGCAGCCCCCACCCGAGGGAGCCTTATGGCTACACCTTC
TRBV2	TRBD2	TRBJ2-5	.	CASSDPQRGFPQETQYF	TGTGCCAGCAGTGATCCCCAGCGGGGGTTTCCTCAAGAGACCCAGTACTTC
TRBV28	TRBD2	TRBJ2-1	.	CASSLDAGGVLMKFF	TGTGCCAGCAGTTTAGATGCGGGGGGCGTTCTAATGAAGTTCTTC
TRBV4-1	.	TRBJ2-3	.	CASSQAPGGGANTQYF	TGCGCCAGCAGCCAAGCCCCGGGTGGAGGTGCGAATACGCAGTATTTT
TRBV5-6	TRBD1	TRBJ1-2	.	CASSLDREDYGYTF	TGTGCCAGCAGCTTAGACAGGGAGGACTATGGCTACACCTTC
TRBV11-2	TRBD2	TRBJ2-2	.	CATRPGGLSYTGELFF	TGTGCCACCCGGCCGGGGGGACTATCCTACACCGGGGAGCTGTTTTTT
TRBV6-4	TRBD2	TRBJ2-3	.	CASSGGATDTQYF	TGTGCCAGCAGCGGGGGGGCCACAGATACGCAGTATTTT
TRBV15	.	TRBJ2-1	.	CATTAGSSYNEQFF	TGTGCCACCACGGCGGGGAGCTCCTACAATGAGCAGTTCTTC
TRBV2	.	TRBJ1-2	.	CASSGGLLYGYTF	TGTGCCAGCAGTGGGGGACTCCTCTATGGCTACACCTTC
TRBV15	.	TRBJ2-1	.	CATSRERDSYNEQFF	TGTGCCACCAGCAGAGAACGTGACAGCTACAATGAGCAGTTCTTC